This paragraph reports one T cell receptor (beta chain). In the authors' workflow: Using reference gene primer amplification, nucleated cell counts were estimated. Using immunoSEQ multiplex PCR, the repertoire was profiled, and TCRdb retains in-frame clones only, with some absent. V and J calls and clone size are as listed in that table; D and trimming were resolved from the DNA. The data show 200,000 to 250,000 clones, roughly 87% seen once. The source of the sample is a study of blood T cell repertoires in COVID-19. In the study overall: Whether acute or convalescent, the COVID-19 samples came from the United States, Italy and Spain.

Researchers sorted participants into cohorts using their self-reported clinical history. The study counted Cohort 3 donors as recovered given two negative PCRs, clearance, or symptom resolution. The V end was cut by 6 bases, the J end by 5 bases, with 13 bases between. Germline values: CDR1 MNHEY, CDR2 SVGEGT. This CDR3 spans 14 amino acids. The chain couples TRBV6-2 or TRBV6-3 to TRBJ1-4; D is unclear. Sequencing used PBMCs or T cells enriched from blood (not recorded which). This receptor was obtained from a man younger than 45 who had recovered from COVID-19. The CDR3 nucleotides read TGTGCCAGCAGCCCCGGACTGACGAATGAAAAACTGTTTTTT. Its translation: CASSPGLTNEKLFF.